The 27 T cell receptor beta chains listed next were all sequenced from one sample in a study of T cell responses to AZD1222 COVID-19 vaccine. Sequenced by immunoSEQ multiplex PCR; TCRdb stores in-frame clones only, minus some. Among 85,000 to 130,000 clones listed, 90% were seen once. The sequences come from peripheral blood, collected 28 days after the second AZD1222 dose. These receptor sequences come from an adult who received the AZD1222 COVID-19 vaccine.

The genes are TRBV3-1 (or the pseudogene TRBV3-2) and TRBJ2-3; the D is unclear. Trimming took 0 bases from V and 2 from J, leaving 9 bases between them. There are 15 residues in the CDR3. The germline V gene has CDR1 LGHDT and CDR2 YNNKEL (reference sequence). The CDR3 loop reads CASSQEQRITDTQYF. CDR3 coding DNA: TGTGCCAGCAGCCAAGAGCAACGAATCACAGATACGCAGTATTTT.

The gene calls are TRBV4-3 and TRBJ1-6, with unresolved D. Germline CDR1 LGHNA, CDR2 YSLEER. Trimming left V 1 base short and J 9 bases short, with 16 bases between. The CDR3 totals 16 residues. The CDR3 DNA reads TGCGCCAGCAGCCAAGTTGGCGGCCCTTTGGGTTCACCCCTCCACTTT. It yields the protein CASSQVGGPLGSPLHF.

Only one count was recorded for this clone. The J gene is TRBJ2-6, the V gene TRBV11-2; D uncertain. Trimming pared 3 bases from V and 1 base from J, leaving 19 bases between. The V gene's germline CDR1 is SGHAT and CDR2 FQNNGV. This CDR3 has 19 amino acids. In DNA form, the CDR3 reads TGTGCCAGCAGCTTCTTTCGGTTCAGGCTCCCTTCTGGGGCCAACGTCCTGACTTTC. Its translation is CASSFFRFRLPSGANVLTF.

The chain is built from TRBV9 and TRBJ1-2, with a weak D call TRBD1 (6 bases). CDR1 and CDR2 (germline): SGDLS, YYNGEE. V was trimmed by 3 bases and J by 4 bases, leaving 16 bases between them. The CDR3 consists of 15 residues. For the CDR3, the DNA is TGTGCCAGCAGCGCCGGGACACAGGATGTCTATGGCTACACCTTC. Protein sequence: CASSAGTQDVYGYTF.

The chain links TRBV7-9 to TRBJ2-2; D might be TRBD1 (6 bases). The V end lost 4 bases, the J end lost 6 bases, and 6 bases lay between the germline ends. The CDR3 loop spans 12 amino acids. Germline V gives CDR1 SEHNR, CDR2 FQNEAQ (reference sequence). The CDR3 DNA is TGTGCCAGCAGCTCAGGGGCCGGGGAGCTGTTTTTT. It translates to CASSSGAGELFF.

V and J are TRBV7-2 and TRBJ1-5; TRBD1 is a possible D gene (5 bases). This CDR3 contains 15 residues. With 1 base removed from V and 4 bases from J, the gap between germline ends came to 11 bases. Germline CDR1 and CDR2: SGHTA and FQGNSA. The chain's CDR3 is CASSLGRAGNQPQHF. The CDR3 coding sequence is TGTGCCAGCAGCTTAGGCAGGGCTGGTAATCAGCCCCAGCATTTT.

This chain connects TRBV7-2 to TRBJ1-4; D is perhaps TRBD1 (6 bases). V lost 6 bases, J lost 6 bases, and 11 bases lay in between. In germline, CDR1 is SGHTA, CDR2 FQGNSA. CDR3 size: 13 residues. The CDR3 here is CASSIQGYEKLFF. In nucleotides, the CDR3 is TGTGCCAGCAGTATACAGGGTTATGAAAAACTGTTTTTT. Drawing the rest from reference TRBV7-2 and TRBJ1-4, the complete variable domain is GAGVSQSPSNKVTEKGKDVELRCDPISGHTALYWYRQSLGQGLEFLIYFQGNSAPDKSGLPSDRFSAERTGGSVSTLTIQRTQQEDSAVYLCASSIQGYEKLFFGSGTQLSVL.

This clone occurred a few times. CDR3 loop: CASSLGERARDNEQFF. The CDR3 DNA is TGTGCCAGCAGTTTAGGGGAGCGGGCCCGGGACAATGAGCAGTTCTTC. This chain connects TRBV28 to TRBJ2-1; tentatively, D is TRBD2 (6 bases). CDR1 is MDHEN, CDR2 SYDVKM, per germline. This CDR3 comprises 16 residues. V shed 2 bases and J shed 5 bases, with 16 bases lying between them.

V is TRBV4-1 and J is TRBJ2-5, with 11 bases fitting TRBD2. The CDR3 runs to 16 residues. V lost 5 bases to trimming and J lost 3 bases; unmatched junction nucleotides: 8. Germline lookup yields CDR1 MGHRA and CDR2 YSYEKL. In nucleotides, the CDR3 is TGCGCCAGCAGCGCCCGCCTGACTAGCGGGGAAGAGACCCAGTACTTC. This gives the protein CASSARLTSGEETQYF.

This clone was seen a few times. The rearrangement links TRBV4-2 to TRBJ1-2; D is undetermined. Germline lookup yields CDR1 LGHNA and CDR2 YNFKEQ. The ends were cut back, 0 bases at V and 4 bases at J, with 6 bases in the middle. This CDR3 comprises 13 residues. The chain's CDR3 is CASSQDRSYGYTF. CDR3 in DNA: TGTGCCAGCAGCCAAGACCGGAGCTATGGCTACACCTTC.

The chain is built from TRBV7-3 and TRBJ2-2, with TRBD1 matching over 10 bases. Germline V lookup: CDR1 SGHTA, CDR2 FQGTGA. This CDR3 spans 16 amino acids. Losses at the gene ends were 2 bases for V and 4 bases for J; bases not matched to a gene: 4. The CDR3 loop is CASSLGRTGGTGELFF. As DNA, the CDR3 is TGTGCCAGCAGCTTAGGGCGGACAGGGGGCACCGGGGAGCTGTTTTTT.

This clone was seen just once. J is TRBJ2-3 and V is TRBV12-5; D is uncertain. Trimming stripped 6 bases from V and 6 bases from J, with 13 bases between. The V gene's germline CDR1 is LGHNT and CDR2 FRNRAP. The CDR3 is made up of 13 amino acids. CDR3 in DNA: TGTGCTAGTGGGCAGTACATGGAGGATACGCAGTATTTT. Encoded protein: CASGQYMEDTQYF.

J is TRBJ2-3 and V is TRBV5-1; TRBD2 matches at 11 bases. Germline trimming cut 8 bases from V and 1 base from J; bases unmatched to any gene: 6. The CDR3 covers 15 residues. Germline assignment: CDR1 SGHRS and CDR2 YFSETQ. The CDR3 coding sequence is TGCGCCAGTTTAGCGGGGGGGACCCGCACAGATACGCAGTATTTT. It is translated as CASLAGGTRTDTQYF.

J is TRBJ2-7 and V is TRBV9; 8 bases align to TRBD1. The CDR3 covers 14 residues. The V gene's germline CDR1 is SGDLS and CDR2 YYNGEE. V shed 1 base, J shed 4 bases, and the junction held 4 bases outside the gene matches. The CDR3 nucleotides read TGTGCCAGCAGCGTAACCCAGGGGGCTTACGAGCAGTACTTC. Translated: CASSVTQGAYEQYF.

The CDR3 loop reads CASSQGDGENQPQHF. Written as DNA, the CDR3 is TGTGCCAGCAGCCAAGGGGACGGGGAAAATCAGCCCCAGCATTTT. The chain carries TRBV7-8 and TRBJ1-5; maybe TRBD1 (5 bases). The CDR3 contains 15 residues. Germline assignment: CDR1 SGHVS and CDR2 FQNEAQ. The germline V and J ends were trimmed by 5 bases and 4 bases, with 15 bases remaining between them.

V and J are TRBV21-1 and TRBJ2-7; no check of the table's D call, TRBD1, against the DNA was made. TRBV21-1 is an annotated pseudogene. CDR3 size: 13 residues. This CDR3 is CASSRQGSYEQYF. The CDR3 DNA reads as TGTGCCAGCAGCCGACAGGGGAGCTACGAGCAGTACTTC.

The V and J genes are TRBV19 and TRBJ2-7; possible D gene TRBD2, 6 bases. Per germline, CDR1 LNHDA and CDR2 SQIVND (reference sequence). The V gene lost 6 bases and the J gene lost 0 bases, with 12 bases spanning the gap. This CDR3 is 14 amino acids long. The CDR3 DNA follows: TGTGCCAGTAGGAGGGGCGGGGACTCCTACGAGCAGTACTTC. This codes for CASRRGGDSYEQYF.

The chain recombines TRBV3-1 (or the pseudogene TRBV3-2) with TRBJ2-5; weak D call: TRBD2 (5 bases). From germline, CDR1 is LGHDT and CDR2 YNNKEL (reference sequence). V lost 2 bases and J 1 base, leaving 8 bases between the germline ends. The CDR3 consists of 14 residues. The CDR3 is CASSQSEGQETQYF. Here the CDR3 DNA reads TGTGCCAGCAGCCAAAGTGAGGGCCAAGAGACCCAGTACTTC.

V usage is TRBV18 and J usage is TRBJ1-6; TRBD1 aligns across 8 bases. V was clipped by 3 bases and J by 7 bases; unmatched bases: 2. The germline V gene has CDR1 KGHSH and CDR2 LQKENI. This CDR3 has 14 residues. CDR3 DNA: TGTGCCAGCTCACCGACAGGGGCCAATTCACCCCTCCACTTT. Protein product: CASSPTGANSPLHF.

The CDR3 DNA follows: TGCGCCAGCAGTGAGTCGACGGACAGCTACGAGCAGTACTTC. Its translation: CASSESTDSYEQYF. The rearrangement joins TRBV10-1 to TRBJ2-7, with D possibly matching TRBD1 (6 bases). The germline V gene has CDR1 WNHNN and CDR2 SYGVQD (reference sequence). The germline V and J ends were trimmed by 0 bases and 3 bases, with 9 bases remaining between them. The CDR3 has 14 amino acids.

This sequence joins TRBV5-4 and TRBJ1-1; D is perhaps TRBD1 (6 bases). Germline loops: CDR1 SGHNT, CDR2 YYREEE (reference sequence). The CDR3 loop spans 13 amino acids. V was pared by 7 bases and J by 3 bases, with 13 bases between. CDR3 in DNA: TGTGCCAGCTTACAGGGTACAGACACTGAAGCTTTCTTT. This sequence encodes CASLQGTDTEAFF.

This clone appeared once. This rearrangement joins TRBV19 to TRBJ2-7; possibly TRBD1 for D (5 bases). The V and J ends lost 6 bases and 2 bases respectively, with 17 bases between them. The CDR3 is 15 amino acids. Germline V gene sequence: CDR1 LNHDA, CDR2 SQIVND (reference sequence). The CDR3 DNA sequence: TGTGCCAGTAGCTCCCCAGGGAAGGGAACCTACGAGCAGTACTTC. Protein sequence: CASSSPGKGTYEQYF. Filled out from reference TRBV19 and TRBJ2-7, the complete variable domain reads DGGITQSPKYLFRKEGQNVTLSCEQNLNHDAMYWYRQDPGQGLRLIYYSQIVNDFQKGDIAEGYSVSREKKESFPLTVTSAQKNPTAFYLCASSSPGKGTYEQYFGPGTRLTVT.

Only a few counts were recorded for this clone. The chain joins TRBV21-1 to TRBJ2-7; the table's D call, TRBD1, was not checked against the DNA. TRBV21-1 is marked as a pseudogene. This CDR3 comprises 15 residues. CDR3 DNA: TGTGCCAGCAACCCTGCCGGGACAGACCCCTACGAGCAGTACTTC. Translation gives CASNPAGTDPYEQYF.

V usage is TRBV11-3 and J usage is TRBJ2-2; possibly TRBD1 for D (5 bases). V gave up 1 base and J gave up 1 base, with 13 bases separating them. The length of the CDR3 is 17 residues. Germline lookup yields CDR1 SGHNT and CDR2 YENEEA. The CDR3 DNA follows: TGTGCCAGCAGCTTAGGAGACAGAGCTTTGAACACCGGGGAGCTGTTTTTT. It encodes CASSLGDRALNTGELFF.

V gene TRBV13 combines with J gene TRBJ2-7; D call uncertain. V was shortened by 2 bases and J by 4 bases, with 12 bases between the two germline ends. Germline CDR1 and CDR2: PRHDT and FYEKMQ (reference sequence). This CDR3 spans 14 amino acids. The CDR3 coding sequence is TGTGCCAGCAGCTTACTATTAGCCGGTTACGAGCAGTACTTC. Residues: CASSLLLAGYEQYF.

The chain uses TRBV6-2 or TRBV6-3 and TRBJ2-7; TRBD2 matches 7 bases. CDR3 length: 16 amino acids. Germline trimming cut 1 base from V and 3 bases from J; bases unmatched to any gene: 9. Germline CDR1 reads MNHEY; CDR2 reads SVGEGT. CDR3: CASSYYAGEILYEQYF. The CDR3 DNA reads as TGTGCCAGCAGTTACTATGCGGGGGAGATACTCTACGAGCAGTACTTC.

This sequence joins TRBV11-3 and TRBJ2-2, with 9 bases lining up with TRBD1. This CDR3 region has 15 residues. Germline CDR1 and CDR2: SGHNT and YENEEA. V was clipped by 3 bases and J by 7 bases; unmatched bases: 6. The CDR3 sequence is CASSLGQGSNGELFF. The CDR3 DNA sequence: TGTGCCAGCAGCTTGGGACAGGGCTCGAACGGGGAGCTGTTTTTT.